The rows below give T cell receptor beta chains drawn from one sample of a study of blood T cell repertoires in COVID-19. Only in-frame clones appear in the TCRdb table, and some are missing; sequencing was by immunoSEQ multiplex PCR. The profile covers about 330,000 clones, with around 90% appearing a single time and approximately 9.3% taken by the ten largest. Sequenced sample: peripheral blood. The receptors were gathered from a man aged 30 to 45 with COVID-19, enrolled during active disease. The CDR3 runs from the conserved cysteine through the conserved F or W. The D gene is left open where the match is weak. Size values are once, few and many counts, or a class for expanded clones, and some rows have none.

clone_size d_call j_call v_call cdr3_aa cdr3_nt
. TRBD1 TRBJ1-1 TRBV5-1 CASSLAGQGLNTEAFF TGCGCCAGCAGCTTGGCCGGACAGGGCCTGAACACTGAAGCTTTCTTT
. . TRBJ2-3 TRBV11-2 CASSRTGYETDTQYF TGTGCCAGCAGCCGTACAGGGTACGAGACAGATACGCAGTATTTT
. . TRBJ2-7 TRBV7-6 CASSSYTGMYEQYF TGTGCCAGCAGCTCTTATACAGGGATGTACGAGCAGTACTTC
few . TRBJ1-2 TRBV28 CASSLWGGAGSDGYTF TGTGCCAGCAGTTTATGGGGGGGAGCGGGGAGCGATGGCTACACCTTC
. TRBD2 TRBJ2-7 TRBV5-1 CASSYPAGSLATYEQYF TGCGCCAGCAGCTACCCAGCGGGATCCCTTGCCACCTACGAGCAGTACTTC
once . TRBJ1-3 TRBV3-1/TRBV3-2 CASSQGRSRITGNTIYF TGTGCCAGCAGCCAAGGACGGTCCAGGATAACTGGAAACACCATATATTTT
. . TRBJ1-5 TRBV27 CASSLQGTGQPQHF TGTGCCAGCAGTTTACAGGGGACCGGTCAGCCCCAGCATTTT
. TRBD1 TRBJ2-2 TRBV6-5 CASSYSRGLDTGELFF TGTGCCAGCAGTTACTCCAGGGGGCTCGACACCGGGGAGCTGTTTTTT
. . TRBJ2-5 TRBV18 CASSPPGGTSLTQYF TGTGCCAGCTCACCACCCGGCGGTACTAGTCTTACCCAGTACTTC
. . TRBJ2-7 TRBV7-9 CASSRGETYEQYF TGTGCCAGCAGCCGCGGAGAAACCTACGAGCAGTACTTC
. . TRBJ1-1 TRBV12-3/TRBV12-4 CASRGAKNTEAFF TGTGCCAGCAGGGGGGCCAAGAACACTGAAGCTTTCTTT
. TRBD1 TRBJ2-1 TRBV2 CASSEQDRQRFF TGTGCCAGCAGTGAGCAGGACAGGCAACGGTTCTTC
. TRBD1 TRBJ2-5 TRBV29-1 CSVRPGQGPQETQYF TGCAGCGTTAGACCGGGACAGGGCCCCCAAGAGACCCAGTACTTC
once TRBD2 TRBJ2-1 TRBV5-1 CASSSLAGGLNEQFF TGCGCCAGCAGCTCGTTAGCGGGGGGGCTCAATGAGCAGTTCTTC
. TRBD2 TRBJ2-7 TRBV6-5 CASTAGLAGSYEQYF TGTGCCAGCACCGCGGGACTAGCGGGGTCCTACGAGCAGTACTTC
once TRBD1 TRBJ1-5 TRBV5-1 CASSPMTGNQPQHF TGCGCCAGCAGCCCCATGACAGGGAATCAGCCCCAGCATTTT
. . TRBJ1-2 TRBV6-2/TRBV6-3 CASSYVSPGTNYGYTF TGTGCCAGCAGTTACGTTTCGCCAGGAACTAACTATGGCTACACCTTC
once . TRBJ1-2 TRBV3-1/TRBV3-2 CASSRQEAYGYTF TGTGCCAGCAGCCGACAGGAAGCCTATGGCTACACCTTC
once . TRBJ2-7 TRBV27 CASKLGTNTYEQYF TGTGCCAGCAAGCTCGGGACAAACACCTACGAGCAGTACTTC
. . TRBJ2-6 TRBV27 CASSLSPGTYSSGANVLTF TGTGCCAGCAGTTTATCACCCGGGACATATAGCTCTGGGGCCAACGTCCTGACTTTC
. . TRBJ1-4 TRBV5-6 CASSSDSLGDEKLFF TGTGCCAGCAGTTCTGACAGTCTGGGCGATGAAAAACTGTTTTTT
. TRBD1 TRBJ1-1 TRBV7-9 CASSLGGTGNTEAFF TGTGCCAGCAGCTTAGGTGGGACAGGGAACACTGAAGCTTTCTTT
. TRBD1 TRBJ2-5 TRBV7-2 CASTPRRQGGTETQYF TGTGCCAGCACACCACGACGACAGGGGGGGACGGAGACCCAGTACTTC
. TRBD2 TRBJ2-7 TRBV5-1 CASSLAVLAGGYEQYF TGCGCCAGCAGCTTGGCCGTGCTAGCGGGAGGGTACGAGCAGTACTTC
once . TRBJ2-7 TRBV1 CTSSQGASSGGSSYEQYF TGCACCAGCAGCCAAGGGGCCTCTAGCGGGGGAAGCTCCTACGAGCAGTACTTC
many . TRBJ1-4 TRBV18 CASSSEAEKLFF TGTGCCAGCTCGTCGGAGGCTGAAAAACTGTTTTTT
. TRBD1 TRBJ2-7 TRBV7-9 CASSYSGTGLYEQYF TGTGCCAGCAGCTACTCCGGGACAGGGCTCTACGAGCAGTACTTC
. TRBD1 TRBJ2-1 TRBV10-3 CAISETGGLYNEQFF TGTGCCATCAGTGAGACAGGGGGTCTCTACAATGAGCAGTTCTTC
. TRBD1 TRBJ1-5 TRBV28 CASVIGGTGEDQPQHF TGTGCCAGCGTTATCGGGGGGACAGGGGAGGATCAGCCCCAGCATTTT
. TRBD2 TRBJ2-1 TRBV4-3 CASSHPAGTSGRNEQFF TGCGCCAGCAGCCACCCGGCCGGGACTAGCGGGAGGAATGAGCAGTTCTTC
. TRBD1 TRBJ2-2 TRBV18 CASSPGTGNTGELFF TGTGCCAGCTCACCCGGGACAGGGAACACCGGGGAGCTGTTTTTT
. TRBD1 TRBJ2-7 TRBV7-9 CASSYEDRGIYEQYF TGTGCCAGCAGTTACGAGGACAGGGGTATCTACGAGCAGTACTTC
. . TRBJ2-7 TRBV6-5 CASSYQGFTSYEQYF TGTGCCAGCAGTTACCAGGGGTTTACCTCCTACGAGCAGTACTTC
. . TRBJ1-1 TRBV5-6 CASSLRHEAFF TGTGCCAGCAGCTTGAGACACGAAGCTTTCTTT
once . TRBJ2-3 TRBV19 CASYGAESDTQYF TGTGCCAGTTACGGAGCGGAGTCAGATACGCAGTATTTT
. . TRBJ2-5 TRBV6-5 CASSNTGPETQYF TGTGCCAGCAGTAATACAGGGCCGGAGACCCAGTACTTC
. . TRBJ1-5 TRBV9 CASSGQPGGGADQPQHF TGTGCCAGCAGCGGACAACCTGGGGGAGGGGCCGATCAGCCCCAGCATTTT
once . TRBJ1-2 TRBV7-9 CASSTSSTGFYSIRGYTF TGTGCCAGCAGCACTAGTTCAACAGGGTTTTATTCGATTAGGGGCTACACCTTC
. . TRBJ2-7 TRBV11-2 CASSLEVDSEQYF TGTGCCAGCAGCTTAGAGGTAGATTCCGAGCAGTACTTC
. . TRBJ2-7 TRBV25-1 CASSETGYSYEQYF TGTGCCAGCAGTGAAACAGGATACTCCTACGAGCAGTACTTC
. TRBD1 TRBJ2-3 TRBV18 CASSSGQGADTQYF TGTGCCAGCTCATCTGGACAGGGTGCAGATACGCAGTATTTT
. . TRBJ2-3 TRBV7-9 CASSLIQGGDTQYF TGTGCCAGCAGCTTGATCCAGGGCGGCGATACGCAGTATTTT
once . TRBJ1-5 TRBV7-6 CASSLTGSANQPQHF TGTGCCAGCAGCCTGACAGGTTCCGCCAATCAGCCCCAGCATTTT
. TRBD2 TRBJ2-7 TRBV7-2 CASSPRTSSLTYEQYF TGTGCCAGCAGCCCCCGGACTAGCTCACTTACCTACGAGCAGTACTTC
. TRBD1 TRBJ1-4 TRBV7-9 CASSGWDRFIEKLFF TGTGCCAGCAGCGGATGGGACAGGTTTATAGAAAAACTGTTTTTT
. . TRBJ2-2 TRBV14 CASSPGNTGELFF TGTGCCAGCAGCCCGGGGAACACCGGGGAGCTGTTTTTT
once TRBD1 TRBJ2-3 TRBV19 CASSRQGPASTDTQYF TGTGCCAGTAGTAGACAGGGGCCAGCTAGCACAGATACGCAGTATTTT
. TRBD1 TRBJ2-7 TRBV23-1 CASSQGGRGSSYEQYF TGCGCCAGCAGTCAAGGGGGCAGGGGGAGCTCCTACGAGCAGTACTTC
few . TRBJ1-6 TRBV14 CASSQLTGAGTSPLHF TGTGCCAGCAGCCAGTTAACAGGAGCAGGAACTTCACCCCTCCACTTT
. TRBD2 TRBJ2-1 TRBV7-7 CASSPQPLADPLHEQFF TGTGCCAGCAGCCCACAACCTCTAGCGGATCCCCTCCATGAGCAGTTCTTC
once TRBD1 TRBJ2-7 TRBV25-1 CASSGQVYEQYF TGTGCCAGCTCCGGACAGGTCTACGAGCAGTACTTC
. TRBD1 TRBJ1-2 TRBV11-2 CASSLDIGGPYYGYTF TGTGCCAGCAGCTTAGATATAGGGGGCCCCTACTATGGCTACACCTTC
. . TRBJ1-2 TRBV6-5 CASSYRDRNYGYTF TGTGCCAGCAGTTACCGCGACAGGAACTATGGCTACACCTTC